This entry features one T cell receptor beta chain sequence. The antigen is not known. Autoimmune disease history or systemic immunosuppression barred patients. This specimen belongs to a study of OX40 agonist ivuxolimab in advanced cancers. The overall study: A mean age of about 56 years, range roughly 20 to 80, was recorded, and approximately 79% were male.

Libraries were prepared by immunoSEQ multiplex PCR; TCRdb keeps only in-frame clonotypes and omits some of them. The data hold 6,500 to 7,000 clones, with about 95% observed a single time. Study outcomes and limitations: Partial responders at 0.1-3.0 mg/kg had among the lowest clonal expansion.

Sequenced material: CD4+ or CD8+ T cells sorted from blood, taken in a trial of the OX40 agonist ivuxolimab. The origin of this receptor is an adult with an advanced solid tumor such as melanoma, head and neck, liver or kidney cancer.

The CDR3 reads CASSLFGTGVNYGYTF. The CDR3 nucleotides read TGTGCCAGCAGCTTATTCGGGACAGGAGTTAACTATGGCTACACCTTC. The chain is built from TRBV7-9 and TRBJ1-2; the match to TRBD1 covers 8 bases. Germline CDR1 and CDR2: SEHNR and FQNEAQ (reference sequence). The CDR3 has 16 residues. The trim removed 2 bases at V and 1 base at J, leaving 6 bases unmatched.